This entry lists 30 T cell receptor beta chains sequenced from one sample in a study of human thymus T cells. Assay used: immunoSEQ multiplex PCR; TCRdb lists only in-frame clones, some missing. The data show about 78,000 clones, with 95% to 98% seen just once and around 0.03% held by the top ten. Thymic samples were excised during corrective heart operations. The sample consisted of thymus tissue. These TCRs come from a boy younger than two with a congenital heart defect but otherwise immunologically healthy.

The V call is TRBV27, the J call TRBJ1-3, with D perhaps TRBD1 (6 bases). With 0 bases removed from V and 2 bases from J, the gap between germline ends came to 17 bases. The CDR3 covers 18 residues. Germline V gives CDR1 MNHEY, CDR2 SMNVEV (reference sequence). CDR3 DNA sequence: TGTGCCAGCAGTTTATCCGTCAATGGGGGGGCAACTGGAAACACCATATATTTT. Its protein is CASSLSVNGGATGNTIYF.

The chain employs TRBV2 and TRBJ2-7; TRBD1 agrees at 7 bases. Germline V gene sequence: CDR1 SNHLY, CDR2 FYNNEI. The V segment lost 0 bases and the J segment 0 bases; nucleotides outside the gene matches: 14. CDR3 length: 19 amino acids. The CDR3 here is CASSEALTTGQLSSYEQYF. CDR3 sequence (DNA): TGTGCCAGCAGTGAAGCGCTAACTACGGGACAGCTTAGCTCCTACGAGCAGTACTTC.

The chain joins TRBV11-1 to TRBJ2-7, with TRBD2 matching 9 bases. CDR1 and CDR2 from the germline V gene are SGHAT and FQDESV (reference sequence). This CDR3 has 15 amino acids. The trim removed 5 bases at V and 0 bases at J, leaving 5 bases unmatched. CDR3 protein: CASSPKLAGSYEQYF. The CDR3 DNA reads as TGTGCCAGCAGCCCGAAACTAGCGGGCTCCTACGAGCAGTACTTC.

The CDR3 coding sequence is TGTGCCAGCAGTTTAAGGGGACAGGGGAGAGGCTACACCTTC. It codes for CASSLRGQGRGYTF. The chain combines TRBV27 with TRBJ1-2; 10 bases fit TRBD1. After removal of 2 bases from V and 8 bases from J, the junction contained 5 bases not matched to a gene. Germline CDR1 reads MNHEY; CDR2 reads SMNVEV (reference sequence). The CDR3 extends over 14 amino acids.

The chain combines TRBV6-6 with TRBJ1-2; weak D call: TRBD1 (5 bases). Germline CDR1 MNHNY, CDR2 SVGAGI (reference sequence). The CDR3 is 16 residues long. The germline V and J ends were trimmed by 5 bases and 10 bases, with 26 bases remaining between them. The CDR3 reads CASSQIGQGVGNVYTF. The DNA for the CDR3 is TGTGCCAGCAGTCAGATTGGGCAGGGTGTGGGCAATGTCTACACCTTC.

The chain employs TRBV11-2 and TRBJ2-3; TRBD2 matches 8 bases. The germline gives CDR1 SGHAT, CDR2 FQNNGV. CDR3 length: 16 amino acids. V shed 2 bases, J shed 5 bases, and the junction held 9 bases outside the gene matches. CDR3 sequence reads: CASSLRERESQDTQYF. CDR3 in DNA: TGTGCCAGCAGCTTACGAGAGCGGGAGTCGCAAGATACGCAGTATTTT.

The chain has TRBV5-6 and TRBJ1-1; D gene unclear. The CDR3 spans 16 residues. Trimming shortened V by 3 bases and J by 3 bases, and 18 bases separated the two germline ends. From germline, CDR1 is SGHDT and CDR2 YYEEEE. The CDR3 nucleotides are TGTGCCAGCAGCTCTCATGGAAATAGACGGTACACTGAAGCTTTCTTT. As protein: CASSSHGNRRYTEAFF. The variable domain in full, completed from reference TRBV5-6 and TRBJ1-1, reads DAGVTQSPTHLIKTRGQQVTLRCSPKSGHDTVSWYQQALGQGPQFIFQYYEEEERQRGNFPDRFSGHQFPNYSSELNVNALLLGDSALYLCASSSHGNRRYTEAFFGQGTRLTVV.

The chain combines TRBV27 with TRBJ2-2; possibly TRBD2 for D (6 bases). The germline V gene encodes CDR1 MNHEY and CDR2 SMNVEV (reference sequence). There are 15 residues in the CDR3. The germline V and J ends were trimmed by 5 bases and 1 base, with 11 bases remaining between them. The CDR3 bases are TGTGCCAGCAGTCCGATTAGCGGGAACACCGGGGAGCTGTTTTTT. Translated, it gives CASSPISGNTGELFF.

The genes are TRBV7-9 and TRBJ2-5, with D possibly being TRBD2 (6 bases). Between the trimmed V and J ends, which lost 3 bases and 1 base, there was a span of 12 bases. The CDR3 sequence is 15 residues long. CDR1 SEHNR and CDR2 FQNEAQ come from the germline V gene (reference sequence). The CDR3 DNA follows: TGTGCCAGCAGCTTGGGGGGACTTATCCAAGAGACCCAGTACTTC. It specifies CASSLGGLIQETQYF.

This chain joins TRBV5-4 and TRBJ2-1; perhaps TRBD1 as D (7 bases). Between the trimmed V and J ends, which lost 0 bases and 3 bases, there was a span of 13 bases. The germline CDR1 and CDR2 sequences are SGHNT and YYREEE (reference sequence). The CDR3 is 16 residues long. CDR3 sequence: CASSLARRGHYNEQFF. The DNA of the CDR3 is TGTGCCAGCAGCTTGGCCAGGAGGGGGCACTACAATGAGCAGTTCTTC.

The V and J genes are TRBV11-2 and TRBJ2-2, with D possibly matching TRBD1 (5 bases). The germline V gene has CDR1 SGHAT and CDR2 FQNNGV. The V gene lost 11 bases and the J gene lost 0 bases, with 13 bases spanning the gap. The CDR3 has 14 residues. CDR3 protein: CAGLETANTGELFF. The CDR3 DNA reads TGTGCCGGGCTGGAGACAGCGAACACCGGGGAGCTGTTTTTT.

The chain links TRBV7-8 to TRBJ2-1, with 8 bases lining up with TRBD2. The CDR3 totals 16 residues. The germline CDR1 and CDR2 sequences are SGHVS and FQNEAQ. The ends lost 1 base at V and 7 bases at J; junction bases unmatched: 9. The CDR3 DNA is TGTGCCAGCAGCTTAGTCGGACGGGGGGGTTTGAATGAGCAGTTCTTC. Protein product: CASSLVGRGGLNEQFF.

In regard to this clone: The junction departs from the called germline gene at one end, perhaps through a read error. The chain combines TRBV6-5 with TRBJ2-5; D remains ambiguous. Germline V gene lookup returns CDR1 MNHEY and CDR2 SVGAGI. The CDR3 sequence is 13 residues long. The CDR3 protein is CASSYRHQETQYF. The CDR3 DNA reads TGTGCCAGCAGTTACAGGCACCAGGAGACCCAGTACTTC.

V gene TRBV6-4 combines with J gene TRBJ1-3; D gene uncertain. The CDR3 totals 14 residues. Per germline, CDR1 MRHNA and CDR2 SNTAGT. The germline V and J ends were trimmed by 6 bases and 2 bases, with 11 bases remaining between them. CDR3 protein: CASSLGGAGNTIYF. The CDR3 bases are TGTGCCAGCAGCCTCGGAGGCGCTGGAAACACCATATATTTT.

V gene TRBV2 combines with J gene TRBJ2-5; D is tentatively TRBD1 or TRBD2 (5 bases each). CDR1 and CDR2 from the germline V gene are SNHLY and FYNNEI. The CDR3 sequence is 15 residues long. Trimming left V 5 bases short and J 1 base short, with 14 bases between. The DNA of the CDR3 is TGTGCCAGCAGTTACTGGACTGACAGCCAAGAGACCCAGTACTTC. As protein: CASSYWTDSQETQYF.

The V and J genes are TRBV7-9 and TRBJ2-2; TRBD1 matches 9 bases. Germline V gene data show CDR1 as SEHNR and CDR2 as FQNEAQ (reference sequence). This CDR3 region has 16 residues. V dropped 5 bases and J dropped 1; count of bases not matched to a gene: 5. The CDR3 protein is CASSTHRGRNTGELFF. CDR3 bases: TGTGCCAGCAGCACCCACAGGGGGCGGAACACCGGGGAGCTGTTTTTT.

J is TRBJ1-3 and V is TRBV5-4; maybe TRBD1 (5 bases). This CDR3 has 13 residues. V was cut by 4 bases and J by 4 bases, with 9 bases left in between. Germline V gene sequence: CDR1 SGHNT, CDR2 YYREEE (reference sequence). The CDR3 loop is CASSQGRGNTIYF. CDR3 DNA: TGTGCCAGCAGCCAGGGCAGGGGAAACACCATATATTTT.

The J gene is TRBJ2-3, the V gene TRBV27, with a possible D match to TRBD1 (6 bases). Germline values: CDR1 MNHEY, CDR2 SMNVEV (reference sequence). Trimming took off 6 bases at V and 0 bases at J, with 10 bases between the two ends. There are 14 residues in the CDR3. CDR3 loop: CASRGHTSTDTQYF. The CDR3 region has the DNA TGTGCCAGCAGGGGACATACTAGCACAGATACGCAGTATTTT.

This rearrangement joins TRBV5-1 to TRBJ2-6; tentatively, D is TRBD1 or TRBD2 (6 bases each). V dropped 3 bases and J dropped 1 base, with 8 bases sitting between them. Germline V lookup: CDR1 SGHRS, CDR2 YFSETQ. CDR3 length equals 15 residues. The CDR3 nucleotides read TGCGCCAGCAGCTGGGGGGCTTCTGGGGCCAACGTCCTGACTTTC. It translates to CASSWGASGANVLTF.

DNA of the CDR3: TGTGCCAGCTCACCACGAGGGCTTGGCACTGAAGCTTTCTTT. It translates to CASSPRGLGTEAFF. The chain couples TRBV18 to TRBJ1-1; D uncertain. Germline lookup yields CDR1 KGHSH and CDR2 LQKENI. Trimming took 1 base from V and 4 from J, leaving 10 bases between them. This CDR3 region has 14 residues.

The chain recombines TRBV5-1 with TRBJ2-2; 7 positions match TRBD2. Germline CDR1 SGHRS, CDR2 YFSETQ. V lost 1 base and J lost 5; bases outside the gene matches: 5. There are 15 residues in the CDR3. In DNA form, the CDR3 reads TGCGCCAGCAGCTTGAAGCGCGGGGGAACCGGGGAGCTGTTTTTT. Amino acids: CASSLKRGGTGELFF.

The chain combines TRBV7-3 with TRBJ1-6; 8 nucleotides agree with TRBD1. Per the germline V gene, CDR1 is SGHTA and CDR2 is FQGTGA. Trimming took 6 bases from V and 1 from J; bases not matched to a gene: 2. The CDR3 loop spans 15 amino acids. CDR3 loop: CASSYRGSYNSPLHF. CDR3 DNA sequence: TGTGCCAGCAGTTACAGGGGGTCCTATAATTCACCCCTCCACTTT.

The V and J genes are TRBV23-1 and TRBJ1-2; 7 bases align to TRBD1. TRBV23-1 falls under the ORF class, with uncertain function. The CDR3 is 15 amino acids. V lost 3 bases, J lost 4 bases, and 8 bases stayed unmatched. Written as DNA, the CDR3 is TGCGCCAGCAGTCAGTATCGCAGGGGGGGCTATGGCTACACCTTC. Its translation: CASSQYRRGGYGYTF.

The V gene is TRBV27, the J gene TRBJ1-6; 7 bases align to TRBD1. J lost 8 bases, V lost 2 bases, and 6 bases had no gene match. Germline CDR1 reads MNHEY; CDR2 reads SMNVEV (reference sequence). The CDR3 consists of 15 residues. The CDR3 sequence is CASSLISRGDSPLHF. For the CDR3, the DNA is TGTGCCAGCAGTTTAATTAGCAGGGGGGATTCACCCCTCCACTTT.

The CDR3 coding sequence is TGTGCCAGTAGTATTGAGGAGGGGACGACTGAAGCTTTCTTT. It specifies CASSIEEGTTEAFF. V is TRBV19 and J is TRBJ1-1, with D perhaps matching TRBD1 (5 bases). The CDR3 loop spans 14 amino acids. CDR1 LNHDA and CDR2 SQIVND come from the germline V gene (reference sequence). The ends were cut back, 3 bases at V and 5 bases at J, with 13 bases in the middle.

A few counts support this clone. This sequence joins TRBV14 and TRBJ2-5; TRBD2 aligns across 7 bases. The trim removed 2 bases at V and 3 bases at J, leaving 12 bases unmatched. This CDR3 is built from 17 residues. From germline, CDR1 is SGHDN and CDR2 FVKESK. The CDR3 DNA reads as TGTGCCAGCAGCCAACACTCGGGACTACCGAAGGAAGAGACCCAGTACTTC. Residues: CASSQHSGLPKEETQYF.

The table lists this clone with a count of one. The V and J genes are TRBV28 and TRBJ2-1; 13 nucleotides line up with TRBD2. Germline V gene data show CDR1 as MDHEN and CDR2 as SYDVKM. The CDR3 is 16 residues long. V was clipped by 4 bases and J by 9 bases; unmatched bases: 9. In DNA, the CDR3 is TGTGCCAGCAGTTCTCGGACTAGCGGGAGTTCGGTTGAGCAGTTCTTC. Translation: CASSSRTSGSSVEQFF.

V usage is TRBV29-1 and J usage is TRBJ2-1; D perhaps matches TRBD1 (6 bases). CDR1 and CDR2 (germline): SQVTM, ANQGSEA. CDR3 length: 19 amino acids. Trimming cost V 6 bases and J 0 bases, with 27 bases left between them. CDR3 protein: CSVEPTPPTEGHSYNEQFF. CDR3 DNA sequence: TGCAGCGTCGAACCTACCCCCCCTACAGAGGGACACTCCTACAATGAGCAGTTCTTC.

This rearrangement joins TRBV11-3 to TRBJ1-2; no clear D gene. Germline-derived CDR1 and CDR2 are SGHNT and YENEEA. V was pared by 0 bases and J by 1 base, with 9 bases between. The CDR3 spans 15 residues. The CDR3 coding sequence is TGTGCCAGCAGCTTAGAGCGAGCGAATAACTATGGCTACACCTTC. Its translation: CASSLERANNYGYTF.

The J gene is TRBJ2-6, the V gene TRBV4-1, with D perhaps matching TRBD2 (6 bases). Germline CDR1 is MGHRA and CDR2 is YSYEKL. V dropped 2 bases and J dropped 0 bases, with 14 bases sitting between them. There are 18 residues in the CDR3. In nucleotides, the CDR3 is TGCGCCAGCAGCCAACCTAGCGAAGGTTTCTCTGGGGCCAACGTCCTGACTTTC. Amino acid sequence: CASSQPSEGFSGANVLTF.